This is a list of T cell receptor beta chains from one sample in a study of CD8+ T cells in alopecia areata. TCRdb's table, derived via immunoSEQ multiplex PCR, lists solely in-frame clones and lacks some. The sample carries over 200,000 clones, around 62% recorded once. The specimen comprised CD4+ T cells sorted from blood, sampled at week 0. These receptors were collected from a human donor with alopecia areata. Both conserved end residues are part of each CDR3. The D gene is left open where the match is weak. Clone size is not always given. Where it is, it says once, few, many or a class for expanded clones.

J gene | clone size | D gene | V gene | CDR3 DNA | CDR3 protein
TRBJ2-1 | - | - | TRBV27 | TGTGCCAGCACCCGGCGGGACAGTCACAATGAGCAGTTCTTC | CASTRRDSHNEQFF
TRBJ1-2 | - | TRBD1 | TRBV4-2 | TGTGCCAGCAGCCGCCCCGAGGGGGCGTATGGCTACACCTTC | CASSRPEGAYGYTF
TRBJ2-1 | - | - | TRBV2 | TGTGCCAGCAGTGAGGAGTTCTTC | CASSEEFF
TRBJ1-4 | - | - | TRBV30 | TGTGCCTGGAGCGACGGCCCCTTGACGCCAAGCCCCCGATATGGGATGTTTTTT | CAWSDGPLTPSPRYGMFF
TRBJ2-1 | - | TRBD2 | TRBV29-1 | TGCAGCCCCCGACTAGCGGGGGGGCGGACTGAGCAGTTCTTC | CSPRLAGGRTEQFF
TRBJ2-7 | few | TRBD1 | TRBV7-2 | TGTGCCAGCAGCCCGCAGGGGGCCTTTCCCTACGAGCAGTACTTC | CASSPQGAFPYEQYF
TRBJ2-7 | few | TRBD1 | TRBV5-1 | TGCGCCAGCAGCTTGGAGACAGGGGGCTACGAGCAGTACTTC | CASSLETGGYEQYF
TRBJ2-7 | - | TRBD2 | TRBV30 | TGTGCCTGGAGGGCCGCTAGCGGGGGGGCCTACGAGCAGTACTTC | CAWRAASGGAYEQYF
TRBJ1-2 | - | TRBD1 | TRBV30 | TGTGCCTGGAGTGTACTGGGGACAGGGGGTGGCTACACCTTC | CAWSVLGTGGGYTF
TRBJ1-1 | few | - | TRBV6-5 | TGTGCCAGCGGTTTGCGAACTGAAGCTTTCTTT | CASGLRTEAFF
TRBJ1-2 | - | - | TRBV11-2 | TGTGCCAGCAGCTTAGCACAGCTCAGGGCTAACTATGGCTACACCTTC | CASSLAQLRANYGYTF
TRBJ2-2 | - | - | TRBV29-1 | TGCAGCGTTGGAGGCCTCCGAGTCACCGGGGAGCTGTTTTTT | CSVGGLRVTGELFF
TRBJ1-1 | few | - | TRBV7-9 | TGTGCCAGCAGCCCCCCGGGCGGCGTCACTGAAGCTTTCTTT | CASSPPGGVTEAFF